The 32 T cell receptor beta chains presented below share a single source sample, sequenced in a study of blood T cell repertoires in COVID-19. Repertoires were generated with immunoSEQ multiplex PCR, while TCRdb's copy carries only in-frame clones and drops some. The top ten clones hold 1.5% to 2% of a sample with over 300,000 clones, 86% of them seen once. Material: peripheral blood. The receptors were gathered from a woman in her forties or fifties with acute or convalescent COVID-19.

The CDR3 protein is CASSRSGLEVEAFF. CDR3 DNA: TGTGCCAGCAGCCGAAGCGGCTTGGAGGTAGAAGCTTTCTTT. V and J are TRBV3-1 (or the pseudogene TRBV3-2) and TRBJ1-1; D call uncertain. CDR1 and CDR2 (germline): LGHDT, YNNKEL (reference sequence). This CDR3 has 14 residues. V lost 4 bases and J 8 bases, leaving 17 bases between the germline ends.

This chain uses TRBV10-3 with TRBJ2-7, with D possibly being TRBD1 (6 bases). Between the trimmed V and J ends, which lost 5 bases and 2 bases, there was a span of 13 bases. CDR1 ENHRY and CDR2 SYGVKD come from the germline V gene. The CDR3 runs 14 residues. Here the CDR3 reads CAISTGQRPYEQYF. CDR3 DNA: TGTGCCATCAGTACCGGACAGAGACCCTACGAGCAGTACTTC.

The table lists this clone with a count of one. The rearrangement uses TRBV5-1 and TRBJ2-1; 9 bases line up with TRBD1. This CDR3 comprises 16 residues. Germline loops: CDR1 SGHRS, CDR2 YFSETQ. Trimming at V came to 7 bases and at J to 6 bases, leaving 14 bases not matched to a gene. The CDR3 reads CASDSGVGQGSNEQFF. CDR3 bases: TGCGCCAGCGACTCCGGAGTGGGACAGGGCAGCAATGAGCAGTTCTTC.

The genes are TRBV28 and TRBJ2-5, with 12 nucleotides matching TRBD2. CDR1 is MDHEN, CDR2 SYDVKM, per germline. Unmatched junction bases numbered 7, after V lost 3 bases and J lost 5 bases. The CDR3 is made up of 16 amino acids. CDR3 in DNA: TGTGCCAGCAGTTTGTCTAGCGGGAGGGCCGAGGAGACCCAGTACTTC. This gives the protein CASSLSSGRAEETQYF.

V usage is TRBV9 and J usage is TRBJ2-2, with 10 bases fitting TRBD2. Looked up from germline, CDR1 is SGDLS and CDR2 is YYNGEE. V lost 3 bases to trimming and J lost 1 base; unmatched junction nucleotides: 18. The CDR3 has 21 residues. The CDR3: CASSDGGGLSGRSVNTGELFF. The CDR3 bases are TGTGCCAGCAGCGATGGTGGCGGACTTAGCGGGAGGTCGGTGAACACCGGGGAGCTGTTTTTT.

CDR3 region: CASSYTGTVKQYF. The CDR3 DNA sequence: TGTGCCAGCAGCTATACCGGGACAGTAAAGCAGTACTTC. The chain uses TRBV6-5 and TRBJ2-7; 7 bases are a match to TRBD1. The CDR3 runs 13 residues. V lost 6 bases to trimming and J lost 8 bases; unmatched junction nucleotides: 10. Germline lookup yields CDR1 MNHEY and CDR2 SVGAGI.

The chain links TRBV30 to TRBJ2-5; TRBD2 is a possible D gene (7 bases). Germline CDR1 and CDR2: GTSNPN and SVGIG (reference sequence). There are 13 residues in the CDR3. V shed 7 bases and J shed 6 bases, with 18 bases lying between them. The CDR3 loop reads CAFGGGGIKTQYF. The CDR3 DNA sequence: TGTGCCTTTGGGGGGGGCGGGATAAAGACCCAGTACTTC. Together with reference TRBV30 and TRBJ2-5, the CDR3 gives the full variable domain: SQTIHQWPATLVQPVGSPLSLECTVEGTSNPNLYWYRQAAGRGLQLLFYSVGIGQISSEVPQNLSASRPQDRQFILSSKKLLLSDSGFYLCAFGGGGIKTQYFGPGTRLLVL.

This chain connects TRBV5-5 to TRBJ2-3, with 9 bases fitting TRBD2. This CDR3 comprises 16 residues. From germline, CDR1 is SGHKS and CDR2 YYEKEE (reference sequence). J was trimmed by 3 bases and V by 0 bases; bases with no gene match: 5. The CDR3 sequence: CASSLVLAGWTDTQYF. CDR3 nucleotides: TGTGCCAGCAGCTTGGTCCTAGCGGGATGGACAGATACGCAGTATTTT.

This clone was observed a single time. Other nucleotide sequences in the sample specify the same CDR3. This chain joins TRBV5-1 and TRBJ1-3; possibly TRBD1 for D (5 bases). The CDR3 has 15 residues. Germline V gene data show CDR1 as SGHRS and CDR2 as YFSETQ. V was clipped by 0 bases and J by 0 bases, with 7 bases between them. CDR3: CASSLAGNSGNTIYF. CDR3 nucleotide sequence: TGCGCCAGCAGCTTGGCAGGGAACTCTGGAAACACCATATATTTT. The full variable domain, its missing parts supplied by reference TRBV5-1 and TRBJ1-3, is KAGVTQTPRYLIKTRGQQVTLSCSPISGHRSVSWYQQTPGQGLQFLFEYFSETQRNKGNFPGRFSGRQFSNSRSEMNVSTLELGDSALYLCASSLAGNSGNTIYFGEGSWLTVV.

The V and J genes are TRBV5-4 and TRBJ1-2; 12 positions agree with TRBD1. CDR1 SGHNT and CDR2 YYREEE come from the germline V gene (reference sequence). The CDR3 is 16 amino acids. Unmatched junction bases numbered 10, after V lost 5 bases and J lost 5 bases. DNA for the CDR3: TGTGCCAGCAGGAAGGGACAGGGGGCTTCATGGTATGGCTACACCTTC. Translated: CASRKGQGASWYGYTF.

This clone was seen a handful of times. The J gene is TRBJ1-4, the V gene TRBV5-1; TRBD1 aligns across 7 bases. The CDR3 runs 17 residues. CDR1 and CDR2 from the germline V gene are SGHRS and YFSETQ. V trimming: 4 bases; J trimming: 0 bases; junction bases outside the gene matches: 9. CDR3 in DNA: TGCGCCAGCAGCCCGGGACAGCCCTCGGCAACTAATGAAAAACTGTTTTTT. Translation: CASSPGQPSATNEKLFF.

The chain employs TRBV2 and TRBJ1-4; D possibly corresponds to TRBD1 (6 bases). V was clipped by 7 bases and J by 0 bases, with 15 bases between them. Germline V gene sequence: CDR1 SNHLY, CDR2 FYNNEI. The CDR3 totals 16 residues. CDR3 sequence: CASIIDRPATNEKLFF. Here the CDR3 DNA reads TGTGCCAGCATTATCGACAGGCCCGCAACTAATGAAAAACTGTTTTTT.

J is TRBJ1-2 and V is TRBV9; 7 bases map to TRBD1. Germline lookup yields CDR1 SGDLS and CDR2 YYNGEE. V lost 4 bases and J lost 9; bases outside the gene matches: 15. The CDR3 has 15 amino acids. CDR3: CASSPRQGGEWSYTF. CDR3 nucleotides: TGTGCCAGCAGCCCCCGACAGGGCGGAGAGTGGAGCTACACCTTC.

This sequence joins TRBV6-4 and TRBJ2-1, with 13 bases that match TRBD2. V lost 2 bases to trimming and J lost 6 bases; unmatched junction nucleotides: 4. Per germline, CDR1 MRHNA and CDR2 SNTAGT. The CDR3 extends over 16 amino acids. CDR3 residues: CASSDRGLAGANEQFF. CDR3 sequence (DNA): TGTGCCAGCAGTGACCGAGGACTAGCGGGAGCCAATGAGCAGTTCTTC.

The chain links TRBV4-2 to TRBJ1-1; D is perhaps TRBD1 (6 bases). Germline V CDR1 and CDR2: LGHNA, YNFKEQ. Trimming took 3 bases from V and 0 from J, leaving 14 bases between them. The CDR3 length is 16 residues. CDR3 sequence: CASSHSQGSMNTEAFF. CDR3 nucleotides: TGTGCCAGCAGCCATTCCCAGGGGAGCATGAACACTGAAGCTTTCTTT.

The chain couples TRBV30 to TRBJ2-5, with 11 positions matching TRBD1. The CDR3 contains 14 residues. Germline CDR1 is GTSNPN and CDR2 is SVGIG (reference sequence). V was pared by 0 bases and J by 4 bases, with 1 base of the junction left unmatched. As DNA, the CDR3 is TGTGCCTGGAGTGTCGGGACAGGGGGAGAGACCCAGTACTTC. This gives the protein CAWSVGTGGETQYF.

The V and J genes are TRBV6-5 and TRBJ1-3; D gene ambiguous. Germline CDR1 is MNHEY and CDR2 is SVGAGI. The CDR3 has 15 amino acids. Deletions cut 2 bases from V and 2 bases from J, with 10 bases between. The CDR3 region is CASSYSLLPGNTIYF. The CDR3 DNA sequence: TGTGCCAGCAGTTACAGTCTATTACCTGGAAACACCATATATTTT.

This clone was detected once. The chain links TRBV3-1 (or the pseudogene TRBV3-2) to TRBJ2-7; tentatively, D is TRBD2 (5 bases). The germline V and J ends were trimmed by 3 bases and 6 bases, with 15 bases remaining between them. Per the germline V gene, CDR1 is LGHDT and CDR2 is YNNKEL (reference sequence). The CDR3 runs to 14 residues. This CDR3 is CASSQGSGGGEQYF. DNA of the CDR3: TGTGCCAGCAGCCAGGGAAGTGGTGGAGGCGAGCAGTACTTC.

The chain combines TRBV6-5 with TRBJ2-7; 8 bases are a match to TRBD2. V shed 5 bases and J 4 bases; nucleotides not matched to a gene: 7. Germline values: CDR1 MNHEY, CDR2 SVGAGI. There are 14 residues in the CDR3. In DNA form, the CDR3 reads TGTGCCAGCAGTCCGAGCGGGAGTAGGTACGAGCAGTACTTC. It specifies CASSPSGSRYEQYF.

V gene TRBV2 combines with J gene TRBJ1-2, with D perhaps matching TRBD1 (6 bases). The CDR3 has 12 residues. V was trimmed by 4 bases and J by 12 bases, leaving 15 bases between them. Germline assignment: CDR1 SNHLY and CDR2 FYNNEI. CDR3: CASSAIQGYNTF. The CDR3, as DNA: TGTGCCAGCAGTGCTATACAGGGTTATAACACCTTC.

V gene TRBV3-1 (or the pseudogene TRBV3-2) combines with J gene TRBJ1-1; no clear D gene. V was cut by 4 bases and J by 8 bases, with 11 bases left in between. Looked up from germline, CDR1 is LGHDT and CDR2 is YNNKEL (reference sequence). The CDR3 is made up of 12 amino acids. The CDR3 here is CASSLGAGEAFF. In nucleotides, the CDR3 is TGTGCCAGCAGCCTGGGAGCTGGGGAAGCTTTCTTT.

DNA of the CDR3: TGTGCCAGCAGTTTGTCTAGCGGGAGGGCCAATGAGCAGTTCTTC. Encoded protein: CASSLSSGRANEQFF. The rearrangement uses TRBV27 and TRBJ2-1, with TRBD2 matching over 12 bases. Per the germline V gene, CDR1 is MNHEY and CDR2 is SMNVEV (reference sequence). V gave up 3 bases and J gave up 6 bases; unmatched junction bases: 3. The CDR3 covers 15 residues.

This chain uses TRBV19 with TRBJ2-1; D gene ambiguous. This CDR3 spans 16 amino acids. Germline lookup yields CDR1 LNHDA and CDR2 SQIVND (reference sequence). V was pared by 2 bases and J by 2 bases, with 13 bases between. CDR3 DNA sequence: TGTGCCAGTAGTATACAGTTACAGAGAACCTACAATGAGCAGTTCTTC. Protein sequence: CASSIQLQRTYNEQFF. Based on the CDR3 plus reference TRBV19 and TRBJ2-1, the full variable domain is DGGITQSPKYLFRKEGQNVTLSCEQNLNHDAMYWYRQDPGQGLRLIYYSQIVNDFQKGDIAEGYSVSREKKESFPLTVTSAQKNPTAFYLCASSIQLQRTYNEQFFGPGTRLTVL.

The V and J genes are TRBV9 and TRBJ2-2; 9 bases agree with TRBD1. The V gene's germline CDR1 is SGDLS and CDR2 YYNGEE. The CDR3 is made up of 16 amino acids. With 4 bases clipped from V and 0 bases from J, the junction kept 4 bases outside the gene matches. For the CDR3, the DNA is TGTGCCAGCAGCCCGCGGACAGGGGCGAACACCGGGGAGCTGTTTTTT. Translating it yields CASSPRTGANTGELFF.

This chain's CDR3 is CASSPQGLAGDGELFF. As DNA, the CDR3 is TGTGCCAGCAGTCCCCAAGGACTAGCGGGAGACGGGGAGCTGTTTTTT. The chain joins TRBV6-2 or TRBV6-3 to TRBJ2-2, with 13 bases lining up with TRBD2. CDR3 size: 16 residues. V trimming: 5 bases; J trimming: 7 bases; junction bases outside the gene matches: 7. Germline V gives CDR1 MNHEY, CDR2 SVGEGT.

This clone showed up just once. This chain links TRBV6-2 or TRBV6-3 with TRBJ2-2; no clear D gene. The germline CDR1 and CDR2 sequences are MNHEY and SVGEGT. V dropped 5 bases and J dropped 1 base, with 2 bases sitting between them. This CDR3 contains 12 residues. The CDR3 DNA is TGTGCCAGCAGTCGGAACACCGGGGAGCTGTTTTTT. Its protein is CASSRNTGELFF.

The J gene is TRBJ1-1, the V gene TRBV18; 8 nucleotides match TRBD1. Germline V lookup: CDR1 KGHSH, CDR2 LQKENI. The CDR3 length is 16 residues. V lost 2 bases to trimming and J lost 1 base; unmatched junction nucleotides: 6. The CDR3, as DNA: TGTGCCAGCTCACCATATCGGACAGGGAGGAACACTGAAGCTTTCTTT. Translation: CASSPYRTGRNTEAFF.

This clone was recorded once. The same CDR3 arises from other DNA sequences in this sample as well. The chain has TRBV7-2 and TRBJ2-7; the match to TRBD2 covers 11 bases. Germline-derived CDR1 and CDR2 are SGHTA and FQGNSA. V lost 5 bases, J lost 3 bases, and 6 bases stayed unmatched. This CDR3 region has 15 residues. This CDR3 is CASSLLLAGGYEQYF. Here the CDR3 DNA reads TGTGCCAGCAGCCTCCTTCTAGCGGGAGGCTACGAGCAGTACTTC.

This chain joins TRBV7-9 and TRBJ2-4; TRBD2 is a possible D gene (5 bases). Trimming shortened V by 2 bases and J by 5 bases, and 10 bases separated the two germline ends. The CDR3 totals 14 residues. Germline V gives CDR1 SEHNR, CDR2 FQNEAQ (reference sequence). The CDR3 bases are TGTGCCAGCAGCTTACCGGGGAATGAAAACATTCAGTACTTC. It encodes CASSLPGNENIQYF. The variable domain in full, completed from reference TRBV7-9 and TRBJ2-4, reads DTGVSQNPRHKITKRGQNVTFRCDPISEHNRLYWYRQTLGQGPEFLTYFQNEAQLEKSRLLSDRFSAERPKGSFSTLEIQRTEQGDSAMYLCASSLPGNENIQYFGAGTRLSVL.

The chain links TRBV19 to TRBJ2-3, with D tentatively TRBD1 (5 bases). The germline V and J ends were trimmed by 7 bases and 2 bases, with 25 bases remaining between them. Germline V gives CDR1 LNHDA, CDR2 SQIVND (reference sequence). The CDR3 is 18 residues long. The CDR3 nucleotides read TGTGCCAGTACTATCCGGAACCACGCAGGGTCGACCACAGATACGCAGTATTTT. This gives the protein CASTIRNHAGSTTDTQYF.

The V gene is TRBV7-2, the J gene TRBJ2-7; 9 positions agree with TRBD1. The CDR3 runs 16 residues. The V and J ends lost 5 bases and 2 bases, in that order; junction bases with no gene match: 10. Per the germline V gene, CDR1 is SGHTA and CDR2 is FQGNSA. The CDR3 coding sequence is TGTGCCAGCAGCACATCCGGGACAGGGATTCCCTACGAGCAGTACTTC. As protein: CASSTSGTGIPYEQYF.

This clone has only a few counts. The V gene is TRBV5-4, the J gene TRBJ1-1; D might be TRBD1 (6 bases). V shed 1 base and J shed 2 bases, with 12 bases lying between them. In germline, CDR1 is SGHNT, CDR2 YYREEE (reference sequence). The CDR3 extends over 15 amino acids. For the CDR3, the DNA is TGTGCCAGCAGCTTGTCGGGACACCTAAACACTGAAGCTTTCTTT. As protein: CASSLSGHLNTEAFF.